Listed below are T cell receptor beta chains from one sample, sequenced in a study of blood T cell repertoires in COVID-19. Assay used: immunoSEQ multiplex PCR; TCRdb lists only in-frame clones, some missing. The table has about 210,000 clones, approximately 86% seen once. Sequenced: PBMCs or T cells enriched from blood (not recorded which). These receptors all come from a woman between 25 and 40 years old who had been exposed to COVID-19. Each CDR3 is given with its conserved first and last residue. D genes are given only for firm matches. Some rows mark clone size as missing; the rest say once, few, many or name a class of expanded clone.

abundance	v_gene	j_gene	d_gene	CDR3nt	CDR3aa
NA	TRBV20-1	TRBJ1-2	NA	TGCAGTGCTCAGGGGTCCTATGGCTACACCTTC	CSAQGSYGYTF
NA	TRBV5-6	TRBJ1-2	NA	TGTGCCAGCAGCTCAGGGTCTGGCTACACCTTC	CASSSGSGYTF
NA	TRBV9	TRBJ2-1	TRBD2	TGTGCCAGCAGCGCCACCGGGACTACGAATGAGCAGTTCTTC	CASSATGTTNEQFF
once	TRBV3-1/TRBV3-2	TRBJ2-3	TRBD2	TGTGCCAGCAGCCAAGCGCAGCGGGGGACAGATACGCAGTATTTT	CASSQAQRGTDTQYF
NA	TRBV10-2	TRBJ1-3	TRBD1	TGCGCCAGCAGTGGACAGGGGAGGACTGGAAACACCATATATTTT	CASSGQGRTGNTIYF
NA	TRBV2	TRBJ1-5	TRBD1	TGTGCCAGCAGTGAAGGTAGGAGAGGGACAGGGGTACGGGCCCAGCATTTT	CASSEGRRGTGVRAQHF
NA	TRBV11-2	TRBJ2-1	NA	TGTGCCAGCAGCCCCCGTTTAGACAATGAGCAGTTCTTC	CASSPRLDNEQFF
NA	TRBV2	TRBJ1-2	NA	TGTGCCAGCCATTTGGACACCTACTCTCAACATGGCTACACCTTC	CASHLDTYSQHGYTF
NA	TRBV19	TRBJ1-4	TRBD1	TGTGCCAGTAGTAGGGACAGAGGCGAAAAACTGTTTTTT	CASSRDRGEKLFF
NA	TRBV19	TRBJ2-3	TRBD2	TGTGCCAGTAGGCCGGGACTAGCGGGGGGCCAGCGCGATACGCAGTATTTT	CASRPGLAGGQRDTQYF
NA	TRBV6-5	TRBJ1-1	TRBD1	TGTGCCAGCAACACAGGGGGCTCTGAAGCTTTCTTT	CASNTGGSEAFF
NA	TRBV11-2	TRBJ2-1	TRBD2	TGTGCCAGCAGCCGCAATCGACTAGCGGGGGGAAATGAGCAGTTCTTC	CASSRNRLAGGNEQFF
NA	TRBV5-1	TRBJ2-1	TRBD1	TGCGCCAGCAGCCCGGGACAGGGGTTGAGCTCCTACAATGAGCAGTTCTTC	CASSPGQGLSSYNEQFF
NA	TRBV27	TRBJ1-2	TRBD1	TGTGCCAGCAGTCCTATGATGGGACAGGGGGCCTATGGCTACACCTTC	CASSPMMGQGAYGYTF
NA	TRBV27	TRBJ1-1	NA	TGTGCCAGCCATACCGTAGGGGAGGGGGTGACTGAAGCTTTCTTT	CASHTVGEGVTEAFF
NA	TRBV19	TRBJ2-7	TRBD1	TGTGCCAGTAGTTTGGGACAGGCGGGCGAGCAGTACTTC	CASSLGQAGEQYF
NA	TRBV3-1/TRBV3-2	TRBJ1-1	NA	TGTGCCAGCAGCCAAGGACATGGGGGAGGTGGCACTGAAGCTTTCTTT	CASSQGHGGGGTEAFF
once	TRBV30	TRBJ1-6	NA	TGTGCAAGTGGGAGCTCCTATAATTCACCCCTCCACTTT	CASGSSYNSPLHF
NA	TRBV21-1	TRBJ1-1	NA	TGTGCCAGCAGCAGTGAAACAGCGAACACTGAAGCTTTCTTT	CASSSETANTEAFF
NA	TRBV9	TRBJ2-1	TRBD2	TGTGCCAGCAGTCCCTCTAGCGGGGGGCCCGTGTACAATGAGCAGTTCTTC	CASSPSSGGPVYNEQFF
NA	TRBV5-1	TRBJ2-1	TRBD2	TGCGCCAGCAGCTTGGAGCCTAGCGGCACTTACAATGAGCAGTTCTTC	CASSLEPSGTYNEQFF
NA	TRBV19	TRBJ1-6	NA	TGTGCCAGTAGTTCCCCAGGTCGAAATTCACCCCTCCACTTT	CASSSPGRNSPLHF
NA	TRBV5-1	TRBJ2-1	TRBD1	TGCGCCAGCAGCTTGGACTCTGGACAGGGCTACAATGAGCAGTTCTTC	CASSLDSGQGYNEQFF
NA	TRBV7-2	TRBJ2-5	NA	TGTGCCAGCAGCGGAAACAGGGGCGGGAAAGAGACCCAGTACTTC	CASSGNRGGKETQYF
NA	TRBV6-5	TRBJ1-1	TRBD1	TGTGCCAGCAGTCCTCCGGGACAGATGAACACTGAAGCTTTCTTT	CASSPPGQMNTEAFF
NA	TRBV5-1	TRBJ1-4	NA	TGCGCCAGCAGCCTGGGAGACTCTAATGAAAAACTGTTTTTT	CASSLGDSNEKLFF
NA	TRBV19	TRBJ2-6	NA	TGTGCCAGTGGCTGGGCGGCCAACGTCCTGACTTTC	CASGWAANVLTF
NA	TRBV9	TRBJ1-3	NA	TGTGCCAGCAGCGTCAGCGGAGACTCTGGAAACACCATATATTTT	CASSVSGDSGNTIYF
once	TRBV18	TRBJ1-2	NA	TGTGCCAGCTCACCTTTACAGGCCTCTAACTATGGCTACACCTTC	CASSPLQASNYGYTF
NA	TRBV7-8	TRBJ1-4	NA	TGTGCCAGCAGCTTAGGACTCAGGGGCGGGGGTAATGAAAAACTGTTTTTT	CASSLGLRGGGNEKLFF
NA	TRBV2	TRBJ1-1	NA	TGTGCCAGCAGGGGCTTCAACTCAGGGAACACTGAAGCTTTCTTT	CASRGFNSGNTEAFF
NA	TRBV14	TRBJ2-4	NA	TGTGCCAGCAGCCAAGTCCAGGGCTCGGGCAAAAACATTCAGTACTTC	CASSQVQGSGKNIQYF
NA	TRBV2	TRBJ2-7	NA	TGTGCCAGCGAAGACCCGGTTCTAGACGAGCAGTACTTC	CASEDPVLDEQYF
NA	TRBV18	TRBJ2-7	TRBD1	TGTGCCAGCTCACCACCGGGACAGGGGGCCAACGAGCAGTACTTC	CASSPPGQGANEQYF
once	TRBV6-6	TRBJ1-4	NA	TGTGCCAGCAGTACAGGGCGGGATGAAAAACTGTTTTTT	CASSTGRDEKLFF
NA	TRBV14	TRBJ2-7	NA	TGTGCCAGCAGCCAAGATTTCAGAAAACATAAGAACTACGAGCAGTACTTC	CASSQDFRKHKNYEQYF
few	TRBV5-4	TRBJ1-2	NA	TGTGCCAGCAGCTTGGATCCCTGGGGCGGCGGCTCCCTCAACTATGGCTACACCTTC	CASSLDPWGGGSLNYGYTF
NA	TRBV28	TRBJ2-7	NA	TGTGCCAGCAGTTTAACGTCGGGTCAGGGGGGACCGGGGCAGTACTTC	CASSLTSGQGGPGQYF
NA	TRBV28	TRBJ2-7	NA	TGTGCCAGCAGAGGAGGCTACGAGCAGTACTTC	CASRGGYEQYF
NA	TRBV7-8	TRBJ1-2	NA	TGTGCCAGCAGCCGAGACTACCCTAACTATGGCTACACCTTC	CASSRDYPNYGYTF
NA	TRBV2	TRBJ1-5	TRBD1	TGTGCCAGCAGTACACAGGGGGCGAGCAATCAGCCCCAGCATTTT	CASSTQGASNQPQHF
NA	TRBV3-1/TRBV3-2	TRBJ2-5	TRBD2	TGTGCCAGCAGACCAATAGCGGGCCAAGAGACCCAGTACTTC	CASRPIAGQETQYF
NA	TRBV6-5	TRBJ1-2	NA	TGTGCCAGCAGCTTCCGGATGGGGGGTACTGGCTACACCTTC	CASSFRMGGTGYTF
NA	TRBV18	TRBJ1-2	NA	TGTGCCAGCTCACGAGACGGGGGGGGAAACGGCTACACCTTC	CASSRDGGGNGYTF
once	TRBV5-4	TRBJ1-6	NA	TGTGCCAGCAGCCGGGTGGGAGAATATAGCGATTCACCCCTCCACTTT	CASSRVGEYSDSPLHF
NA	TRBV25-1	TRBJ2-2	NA	TGTGCCAGCACCCACTCAGGATTGAACACCGGGGAGCTGTTTTTT	CASTHSGLNTGELFF
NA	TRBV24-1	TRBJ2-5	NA	TGTGCCACCAGGGCAGGGGATGTGGAGACCCAGTACTTC	CATRAGDVETQYF
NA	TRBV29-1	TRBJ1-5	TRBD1	TGCAGCGTTGAGACAGGGTCCAGCAATCAGCCCCAGCATTTT	CSVETGSSNQPQHF
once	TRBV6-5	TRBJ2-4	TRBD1	TGTGCCAGCAGTTATCGGGGACAGGGAGCCAAAAACATTCAGTACTTC	CASSYRGQGAKNIQYF
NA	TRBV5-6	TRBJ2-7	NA	TGTGCCAGCAGCTTGGCGGCCTACGGGGAGCAGTACTTC	CASSLAAYGEQYF